This passage covers 7 T cell receptor beta chains from one sample sequenced in a study of T-cell memory formation after mild COVID-19. TCRdb re-derived calls from the 5' RACE reads in MiXCR, one entry per CDR3 protein. The sample shows more than 150,000 distinct CDR3 sequences, about a fifth of them seen only once. Sequenced material: PBMCs or a T cell subset sorted from them (not recorded which). The receptors shown here come from an adult woman who had mild COVID-19 (a few samples of this study predate the infection). Cell type and time point are not known.

The chain carries TRBV5-6 and TRBJ2-7; 8 bases map to TRBD1. The CDR3 runs 13 residues. V lost 7 bases to trimming and J lost 5 bases; unmatched junction nucleotides: 8. From germline, CDR1 is SGHDT and CDR2 YYEEEE. CDR3 sequence: CASELPDRDEQYF. In nucleotides, the CDR3 is TGTGCCAGCGAATTACCGGACAGGGACGAGCAGTACTTC.

This clonotype showed up just a few times. The rearrangement links TRBV15 to TRBJ2-5; D is ambiguous. Deletions cut 0 bases from V and 4 bases from J, with 6 bases between. The CDR3 has 13 residues. The germline V gene encodes CDR1 LNHNV and CDR2 YYDKDF (reference sequence). This chain's CDR3 is CATSRDFGETQYF. Here the CDR3 DNA reads TGTGCCACCAGCAGAGATTTCGGAGAGACCCAGTACTTC. The entire variable domain, with the rest obtained from reference TRBV15 and TRBJ2-5, is as follows: DAMVIQNPRYQVTQFGKPVTLSCSQTLNHNVMYWYQQKSSQAPKLLFHYYDKDFNNEADTPDNFQSRRPNTSFCFLDIRSPGLGDTAMYLCATSRDFGETQYFGPGTRLLVL.

This clonotype was picked up a small number of times. The chain joins TRBV7-6 to TRBJ2-3, with D unclear. Germline-derived CDR1 and CDR2 are SGHVS and FNYEAQ. Trimming shortened V by 0 bases and J by 0 bases, and 7 bases separated the two germline ends. The CDR3 length is 15 residues. CDR3 in amino acids: CASSLALGSTDTQYF. CDR3 coding DNA: TGTGCCAGCAGCTTAGCGCTGGGGAGCACAGATACGCAGTATTTT.

The table lists this clonotype with a few counts. The chain employs TRBV12-3 or TRBV12-4 and TRBJ2-1, with a weak D call TRBD1 (6 bases). CDR3 length equals 15 residues. V lost 6 bases and J 2 bases, leaving 14 bases between the germline ends. CDR3 region: CASSPTGSPYNEQFF. For the CDR3, the DNA is TGTGCCAGCAGCCCCACAGGGTCCCCCTACAATGAGCAGTTCTTC.

This clonotype was recorded a few times. The chain links TRBV12-3 or TRBV12-4 to TRBJ2-3; D not resolved. The CDR3 runs to 14 residues. V lost 8 bases, J lost 4 bases, and 16 bases lay in between. The chain's CDR3 is CASHPETEPDTQYF. DNA for the CDR3: TGTGCCAGCCACCCCGAAACAGAGCCAGATACGCAGTATTTT.

V is TRBV15 and J is TRBJ1-5; D is ambiguous. This CDR3 has 15 residues. Germline loops: CDR1 LNHNV, CDR2 YYDKDF (reference sequence). Trimming took 0 bases from V and 0 from J, leaving 6 bases between them. CDR3 bases: TGTGCCACCAGCAGAGAAAGGATTAGCAATCAGCCCCAGCATTTT. Amino acid sequence: CATSRERISNQPQHF.

The table lists this clonotype with a count of one. The rearrangement uses TRBV6-1 and TRBJ1-5; the D is unclear. Per germline, CDR1 MNHNS and CDR2 SASEGT. V was shortened by 2 bases and J by 1 base, with 9 bases between the two germline ends. This CDR3 has 15 amino acids. The CDR3 sequence is CASSELPDSNQPQHF. CDR3 DNA: TGTGCCAGCAGTGAACTCCCGGACAGCAATCAGCCCCAGCATTTT.